What follows are 11 T cell receptor beta chains derived from one specimen sequenced in a study of blood T cell repertoires in COVID-19. TCRdb's table, derived via immunoSEQ multiplex PCR, lists solely in-frame clones and lacks some. The data hold 220,000 or so clones, with 90% observed a single time. Source material: PBMCs or T cells enriched from blood (not recorded which). The receptor source for this set is a man aged 25-45 years who had been exposed to COVID-19.

V gene TRBV7-9 combines with J gene TRBJ1-2; perhaps TRBD1 as D (5 bases). The V gene lost 1 base and the J gene lost 7 bases, with 10 bases spanning the gap. This CDR3 is built from 13 residues. The germline gives CDR1 SEHNR, CDR2 FQNEAQ (reference sequence). CDR3 nucleotide sequence: TGTGCCAGCAGCTTAGGGCAGGGCTCTGGCTACACCTTC. Residues: CASSLGQGSGYTF.

This clone was counted a single time. This chain connects TRBV9 to TRBJ2-5; TRBD2 matches at 11 bases. V gave up 5 bases and J gave up 4 bases; unmatched junction bases: 7. Germline V gene sequence: CDR1 SGDLS, CDR2 YYNGEE. This CDR3 comprises 15 residues. In nucleotides, the CDR3 is TGTGCCAGCAGTTATAGCGGGGGGGCCTCAGAGACCCAGTACTTC. Translated, it gives CASSYSGGASETQYF.

This chain connects TRBV12-5 to TRBJ2-1, with 7 bases aligning to TRBD1. The V gene's germline CDR1 is LGHNT and CDR2 FRNRAP. V was clipped by 3 bases and J by 6 bases; unmatched bases: 11. The CDR3 is 16 amino acids. The CDR3 DNA is TGTGCTAGTGGTTTTGGGCAGGGGGTCCCCTCCAATGAGCAGTTCTTC. This codes for CASGFGQGVPSNEQFF.

The chain joins TRBV9 to TRBJ1-3, with D possibly TRBD1 on 5 matching bases. Trimming stripped 6 bases from V and 1 base from J, with 11 bases between. Germline values: CDR1 SGDLS, CDR2 YYNGEE. The CDR3 contains 14 residues. The CDR3 DNA is TGTGCCAGCAACCAGGGTGGGTCTGGAAACACCATATATTTT. Residues: CASNQGGSGNTIYF.

This chain links TRBV2 with TRBJ2-7; 7 bases are shared with TRBD1. Trimming cost V 6 bases and J 0 bases; bases outside gene matches: 5. Per germline, CDR1 SNHLY and CDR2 FYNNEI. The CDR3 is 14 amino acids. CDR3 sequence: CASRRDRSSYEQYF. As DNA, the CDR3 is TGTGCCAGCAGAAGGGACAGAAGCTCCTACGAGCAGTACTTC. Complete variable domain (other parts from reference TRBV2 and TRBJ2-7): EPEVTQTPSHQVTQMGQEVILRCVPISNHLYFYWYRQILGQKVEFLVSFYNNEISEKSEIFDDQFSVERPDGSNFTLKIRSTKLEDSAMYFCASRRDRSSYEQYFGPGTRLTVT.

This chain uses TRBV18 with TRBJ1-2, with a weak D call TRBD1 (6 bases). The CDR3 is made up of 16 amino acids. Germline V gives CDR1 KGHSH, CDR2 LQKENI. Trimming removed 2 bases from V and 4 bases from J, with 17 bases in between. This CDR3 is CASSPSGGAASYGYTF. Here the CDR3 DNA reads TGTGCCAGCTCACCATCTGGGGGGGCGGCCTCCTATGGCTACACCTTC.

The J gene is TRBJ1-3, the V gene TRBV19, with TRBD1 matching over 10 bases. The V gene end was trimmed by 7 bases and the J gene end by 2 bases; junction bases not matched to a gene: 5. Germline assignment: CDR1 LNHDA and CDR2 SQIVND (reference sequence). The CDR3 is 15 amino acids. Here the CDR3 DNA reads TGTGCCAGTATCATGGGACAGGGGACTGGAAACACCATATATTTT. It encodes CASIMGQGTGNTIYF.

The genes are TRBV5-4 and TRBJ2-5; a possible D gene is TRBD1 (5 bases). The CDR3 covers 15 residues. Trimming took 1 base from V and 5 from J, leaving 15 bases between them. In germline, CDR1 is SGHNT, CDR2 YYREEE (reference sequence). Here the CDR3 reads CASSLNAGMGETQYF. The DNA for the CDR3 is TGTGCCAGCAGCTTGAACGCAGGGATGGGGGAGACCCAGTACTTC.

In its sample, this clone was seen once. The genes are TRBV6-2 or TRBV6-3 and TRBJ2-1; perhaps TRBD1 as D (5 bases). CDR1 is MNHEY, CDR2 SVGEGT, per germline. The CDR3 is made up of 16 amino acids. The V end lost 6 bases, the J end lost 1 base, and 16 bases lay between the germline ends. As DNA, the CDR3 is TGTGCCAGCAGCTTCGACAGAGCCCCATCCTACAATGAGCAGTTCTTC. As protein: CASSFDRAPSYNEQFF.

This chain links TRBV6-5 with TRBJ1-2; TRBD1 might be the D (6 bases). V shed 6 bases and J shed 7 bases, with 15 bases lying between them. The CDR3 runs to 13 residues. In germline, CDR1 is MNHEY, CDR2 SVGAGI. CDR3 in DNA: TGTGCCAGCAGCCTCAGGGGTGAATCTGGCTACACCTTC. Translation: CASSLRGESGYTF.

The chain recombines TRBV2 with TRBJ2-5; D might be TRBD2 (7 bases). This CDR3 is built from 15 residues. V lost 4 bases and J lost 5, with 17 bases in between. Germline CDR1 is SNHLY and CDR2 is FYNNEI. The CDR3 bases are TGTGCCAGCAGTGTAAATAAGGGGGAGGGCGAGACCCAGTACTTC. It specifies CASSVNKGEGETQYF.